This T cell receptor (beta chain) stems from a study of T cells after yellow fever vaccination. Regarding the study as a whole: A minor fraction of clonotypes spanned both CD4 and CD8 compartments.

Germline CDR1 reads SGHTA; CDR2 reads FQGNSA. The V gene end was trimmed by 3 bases and the J gene end by 4 bases; junction bases not matched to a gene: 6. CDR3 size: 16 residues. This clonotype has just a few counts. Its antigen is not identified. TCRdb re-analysed the 5' RACE reads in MiXCR, keeping a single row per CDR3 protein. The sample consists of some 260,000 distinct CDR3 sequences, around 5.3% of them appearing once. The sequence was obtained from a man between 18 and 35 years old who received the YFV17D yellow fever vaccine. This chain uses TRBV7-2 with TRBJ2-1; 10 bases line up with TRBD2. Source: CD4+ T cells sorted from PBMCs, taken on the day of the yellow fever booster vaccination. CDR3 amino acids: CASSFKRGGGYNEQFF. The CDR3 DNA is TGTGCCAGCAGCTTCAAGCGGGGGGGCGGTTACAATGAGCAGTTCTTC.